The clone carrying this T cell receptor (beta chain) showed up just a few times. Its cognate antigen is unknown. A junction end diverges from the germline sequence, so it may reflect a read error. By 5'RACE template switching, TCR cDNA was produced, with a universal primer site and UMIs added in the process. TCRdb passed the 5' RACE reads through MiXCR, listing each CDR3 protein once. Seen here are hundreds of thousands of distinct CDR3 sequences, 9% to 15% observed once, and the top ten hold about 15%. This entry belongs to a study of T cells after yellow fever vaccination. The germline gives CDR1 LGHNA, CDR2 YSLEER. This CDR3 has 14 residues. Overall study results and limits: A weaker but faster secondary response was observed, peaking on day 5 versus 15. The booster response re-showed most primary clones: 95% to 96% CD4, around 87% CD8. Contamination by abundant bulk-population clonotypes could be present in FACS-sorted repertoires.

The chain carries TRBV4-3 and TRBJ2-7; D unclear. The sequencing here drew on PBMCs, taken on the day of the yellow fever booster vaccination. The sequence was obtained from a man aged 30 to 45 who received the YFV17D yellow fever vaccine. CDR3 protein: CASSQDLDSYEQYF. The CDR3 DNA follows: TGCGCCAGCAGTCAAGATCTTGATTCCTACGAGCAGTACTTC.